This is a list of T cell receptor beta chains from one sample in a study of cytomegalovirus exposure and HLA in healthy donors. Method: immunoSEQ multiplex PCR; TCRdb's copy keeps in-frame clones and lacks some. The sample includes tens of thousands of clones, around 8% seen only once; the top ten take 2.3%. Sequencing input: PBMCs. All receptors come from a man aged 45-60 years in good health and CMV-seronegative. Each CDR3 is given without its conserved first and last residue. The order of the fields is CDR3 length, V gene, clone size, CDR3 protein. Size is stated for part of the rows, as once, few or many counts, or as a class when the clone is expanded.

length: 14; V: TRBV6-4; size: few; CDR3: ASSPGTRGGADTQY
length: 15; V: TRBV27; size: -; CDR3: ASSSTGTQWETDTQY
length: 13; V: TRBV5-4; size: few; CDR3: ASSLVGLTGTEAF
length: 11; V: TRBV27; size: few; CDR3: ASSDSSNQPQH
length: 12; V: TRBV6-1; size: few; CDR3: ASSEAGGEYEQY
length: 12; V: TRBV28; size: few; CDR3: ASSTGQGAKGYT
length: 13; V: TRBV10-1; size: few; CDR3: ASSEGPSSYNEQF
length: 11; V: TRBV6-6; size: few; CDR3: ATGELANYGYT
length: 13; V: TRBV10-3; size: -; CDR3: AIGSDRGHQETQY
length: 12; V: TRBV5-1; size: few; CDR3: ASSLTGFSSPLH
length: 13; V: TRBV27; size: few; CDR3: ASSVPGQPYNEQF
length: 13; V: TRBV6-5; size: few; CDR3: ASSYSTSGDVEQY
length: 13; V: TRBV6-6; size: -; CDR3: ASQGAGTSGETQY
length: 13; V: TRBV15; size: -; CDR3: ATSREPGGIYEQY
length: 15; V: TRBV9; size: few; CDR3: ASSVGSVGGPPYEQY
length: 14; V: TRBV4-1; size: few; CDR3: ASSQDRGLRSYEQY